The 29 T cell receptor beta chains below come from one sample, sequenced in a study of beta chain features in type 1 diabetes. Sequenced material consisted of expressed TCRB transcripts (all of the isolated RNA was reverse transcribed). Profiled with immunoSEQ multiplex PCR; TCRdb holds only in-frame clones, not every one. Of a few hundred thousand clones detected, 14% appear once; the ten largest clones hold approximately 0.035%. Sequencing was done on a sample of naive CD4+ T cells from blood. These receptors were obtained from a man aged 25 to 40 in good health.

The chain employs TRBV7-8 and TRBJ2-2; D is ambiguous. CDR1 and CDR2 (germline): SGHVS, FQNEAQ. This CDR3 has 16 amino acids. With 0 bases removed from V and 0 bases from J, the gap between germline ends came to 8 bases. Here the CDR3 DNA reads TGTGCCAGCAGCTTAGCCGACTCCTCGAACACCGGGGAGCTGTTTTTT. Translating it yields CASSLADSSNTGELFF.

The chain has TRBV27 and TRBJ2-6; a weak D match, TRBD1 (6 bases). V was pared by 7 bases and J by 4 bases, with 23 bases between. This CDR3 comprises 18 residues. Germline V gene sequence: CDR1 MNHEY, CDR2 SMNVEV (reference sequence). CDR3 region: CASTPWQGQIPGANVLTF. DNA for the CDR3: TGTGCCAGCACCCCATGGCAGGGGCAAATCCCCGGGGCCAACGTCCTGACTTTC.

This chain joins TRBV7-2 and TRBJ2-7; possible D gene TRBD1, 6 bases. CDR3 length equals 15 residues. V lost 2 bases, J lost 2 bases, and 13 bases lay in between. Germline CDR1 reads SGHTA; CDR2 reads FQGNSA. CDR3 region: CASSLPGQLPYEQYF. CDR3 DNA sequence: TGTGCCAGCAGCTTACCCGGACAGCTTCCCTACGAGCAGTACTTC. The full variable domain, completed using reference TRBV7-2 and TRBJ2-7, is GAGVSQSPSNKVTEKGKDVELRCDPISGHTALYWYRQSLGQGLEFLIYFQGNSAPDKSGLPSDRFSAERTGGSVSTLTIQRTQQEDSAVYLCASSLPGQLPYEQYFGPGTRLTVT.

CDR3 loop: CASSLVRETQYF. The CDR3 DNA reads as TGTGCCAGCAGCTTAGTTCGGGAGACCCAGTACTTC. The rearrangement links TRBV7-6 to TRBJ2-5; no clear D gene. The germline gives CDR1 SGHVS, CDR2 FNYEAQ. Trimming stripped 1 base from V and 5 bases from J, with 5 bases between. The CDR3 length is 12 residues.

This chain joins TRBV9 and TRBJ2-5; 8 positions agree with TRBD2. The germline V gene encodes CDR1 SGDLS and CDR2 YYNGEE. This CDR3 is built from 19 residues. The ends lost 7 bases at V and 5 bases at J; junction bases unmatched: 25. The DNA for the CDR3 is TGTGCCAGCGCTACCGGTGGTGAATTAGCGGGGAACACCACGGAGACCCAGTACTTC. It is translated as CASATGGELAGNTTETQYF.

Only a few counts were recorded for this clone. The chain is built from TRBV4-3 and TRBJ2-4, with a weak D call TRBD2 (6 bases). Trimming took off 2 bases at V and 4 bases at J, with 18 bases between the two ends. CDR1 LGHNA and CDR2 YSLEER come from the germline V gene. The CDR3 has 17 residues. The CDR3 sequence is CASSQLRGTVGKNIQYF. The DNA of the CDR3 is TGCGCCAGCAGCCAACTGCGCGGGACGGTCGGAAAAAACATTCAGTACTTC.

The chain combines TRBV7-2 with TRBJ2-1, with TRBD2 identical over 9 bases. Germline V gives CDR1 SGHTA, CDR2 FQGNSA. The CDR3 has 19 amino acids. The V gene end was trimmed by 1 base and the J gene end by 8 bases; junction bases not matched to a gene: 18. The CDR3 coding sequence is TGTGCCAGCAGCTTAGGAGTCCTGGCTGCGGGGGGGCATCCGTATGAGCAGTTCTTC. It yields the protein CASSLGVLAAGGHPYEQFF.

The chain combines TRBV7-9 with TRBJ1-2; no clear D gene. Germline V gene lookup returns CDR1 SEHNR and CDR2 FQNEAQ (reference sequence). This CDR3 has 13 residues. V shed 5 bases and J shed 5 bases, with 12 bases lying between them. The DNA of the CDR3 is TGTGCCAGCAGCCCCGGGCCTACATATGGCTACACCTTC. This codes for CASSPGPTYGYTF.

The V and J genes are TRBV30 and TRBJ1-3, with 12 bases lining up with TRBD1. The CDR3 runs 14 residues. Germline assignment: CDR1 GTSNPN and CDR2 SVGIG (reference sequence). With V trimmed by 5 bases and J by 3 bases, 2 bases remained unmatched. CDR3 loop: CAWGTGGHGNTIYF. CDR3 nucleotides: TGTGCCTGGGGGACAGGGGGCCATGGAAACACCATATATTTT.

V usage is TRBV5-1 and J usage is TRBJ2-1; no clear D. Germline lookup yields CDR1 SGHRS and CDR2 YFSETQ. Trimming cost V 4 bases and J 7 bases, with 9 bases left between them. The CDR3 runs 12 residues. CDR3 sequence reads: CASSPVRNEQFF. DNA for the CDR3: TGCGCCAGCAGCCCGGTCCGGAATGAGCAGTTCTTC.

The CDR3 sequence: CASSLSRTSTDTQYF. The CDR3 DNA follows: TGTGCCAGCAGCTTATCTCGGACTAGCACAGATACGCAGTATTTT. The rearrangement links TRBV11-2 to TRBJ2-3; TRBD2 is a possible D gene (5 bases). The CDR3 length is 15 residues. V was pared by 2 bases and J by 0 bases, with 9 bases between. CDR1 and CDR2 (germline): SGHAT, FQNNGV.

The V and J genes are TRBV15 and TRBJ1-6; D gene unclear. The germline V gene encodes CDR1 LNHNV and CDR2 YYDKDF (reference sequence). V lost 0 bases and J lost 7, with 10 bases in between. CDR3 size: 15 residues. The CDR3 is CATSRDRIGNSPLHF. Written as DNA, the CDR3 is TGTGCCACCAGCAGAGATCGGATAGGGAATTCACCCCTCCACTTT.

V and J are TRBV4-3 and TRBJ2-5, with D unresolved. The CDR3 consists of 15 residues. Trimming pared 2 bases from V and 5 bases from J, leaving 15 bases between. Germline CDR1 and CDR2: LGHNA and YSLEER. The CDR3, as DNA: TGCGCCAGCAGCCAATCCGTAACGACTCAGGAGACCCAGTACTTC. Protein sequence: CASSQSVTTQETQYF.

This clone was seen only a few times. This rearrangement joins TRBV5-1 to TRBJ2-6; D uncertain. Trimming took off 2 bases at V and 4 bases at J, with 13 bases between the two ends. This CDR3 is built from 16 residues. CDR1 is SGHRS and CDR2 is YFSETQ in the germline V gene. The CDR3 DNA follows: TGCGCCAGCAGCTTTAGTCGATCCTCCGGGGCCAACGTCCTGACTTTC. Translation gives CASSFSRSSGANVLTF.

This clone turned up a few times. This sequence joins TRBV5-1 and TRBJ2-1; 11 bases are shared with TRBD2. CDR1 SGHRS and CDR2 YFSETQ come from the germline V gene. Trimming at V came to 4 bases and at J to 9 bases, leaving 12 bases not matched to a gene. CDR3 length: 16 amino acids. The CDR3 nucleotides are TGCGCCAGCAGCGCCCAGATAGCGGGAGGGCGAGGTGAGCAGTTCTTC. Protein: CASSAQIAGGRGEQFF.

The rearrangement links TRBV5-4 to TRBJ1-1; 8 bases agree with TRBD1. The CDR3 covers 15 residues. V shed 4 bases, J shed 7 bases, and the junction held 12 bases outside the gene matches. Looked up from germline, CDR1 is SGHNT and CDR2 is YYREEE (reference sequence). CDR3 in DNA: TGTGCCAGCAGCCCTGCCCAGGGGGCATTGGGTGAAGCTTTCTTT. It specifies CASSPAQGALGEAFF.

This clone was counted only a few times. This chain connects TRBV16 to TRBJ2-7; TRBD1 agrees at 9 bases. J lost 8 bases, V lost 4 bases, and 3 bases had no gene match. The CDR3 extends over 12 amino acids. In germline, CDR1 is KGHSY, CDR2 FQNENV. The DNA for the CDR3 is TGTGCCAGCAGCCCCCACAGGGGGCAGCAGTACTTC. It specifies CASSPHRGQQYF.

In its sample, this clone was seen a few times. The chain recombines TRBV7-2 with TRBJ1-4; no clear D. Germline V lookup: CDR1 SGHTA, CDR2 FQGNSA. The CDR3 contains 15 residues. With 0 bases removed from V and 7 bases from J, the gap between germline ends came to 12 bases. CDR3 sequence reads: CASSLASRLGEKLFF. CDR3 bases: TGTGCCAGCAGCTTAGCGAGCAGGTTGGGTGAAAAACTGTTTTTT.

This clone was counted a few times. The chain has TRBV27 and TRBJ1-1; 10 bases line up with TRBD1. V lost 7 bases, J lost 3 bases, and 11 bases stayed unmatched. The germline V gene encodes CDR1 MNHEY and CDR2 SMNVEV (reference sequence). The CDR3 has 16 amino acids. As DNA, the CDR3 is TGTGCCAGCATCACTAGGACAGGGGGTTTACACACTGAAGCTTTCTTT. Amino acid sequence: CASITRTGGLHTEAFF.

There are a few counts of this clone. The chain links TRBV6-5 to TRBJ2-1; the D call may be TRBD1 or TRBD2 (5 bases each). V lost 6 bases and J 1 base, leaving 13 bases between the germline ends. This CDR3 region has 15 residues. Germline assignment: CDR1 MNHEY and CDR2 SVGAGI. This CDR3 reads CASRAGTISYNEQFF. DNA of the CDR3: TGTGCCAGCAGGGCCGGGACCATATCCTACAATGAGCAGTTCTTC.

In this sample, this clone turned up a few times. This chain uses TRBV7-9 with TRBJ2-3; D unresolved. The CDR3 spans 13 residues. Germline V CDR1 and CDR2: SEHNR, FQNEAQ (reference sequence). Trimming stripped 3 bases from V and 1 base from J, with 5 bases between. The CDR3: CASSFSGTDTQYF. The CDR3 nucleotides are TGTGCCAGCAGCTTCTCCGGCACAGATACGCAGTATTTT.

The V call is TRBV4-2, the J call TRBJ2-5, with 7 bases fitting TRBD1. Germline assignment: CDR1 LGHNA and CDR2 YNFKEQ. V lost 4 bases, J lost 5 bases, and 10 bases stayed unmatched. The CDR3 loop spans 15 amino acids. The CDR3: CASSRQQGSWETQYF. The CDR3 bases are TGTGCCAGCAGCCGGCAACAGGGGTCGTGGGAGACCCAGTACTTC.

The CDR3 sequence: CASSFVGDWTQYF. The CDR3 coding sequence is TGTGCCAGCTCCTTCGTCGGAGATTGGACCCAGTACTTC. The V call is TRBV18, the J call TRBJ2-5; D remains ambiguous. This CDR3 has 13 residues. Germline CDR1 and CDR2: KGHSH and LQKENI. Between the trimmed V and J ends, which lost 6 bases and 7 bases, there was a span of 15 bases.

The chain has TRBV7-2 and TRBJ2-1; 7 nucleotides agree with TRBD1. Trimming cost V 5 bases and J 3 bases; bases outside gene matches: 16. The germline gives CDR1 SGHTA, CDR2 FQGNSA. The CDR3 spans 18 residues. The CDR3 spells CASSLQAAGQVLYNEQFF. Written as DNA, the CDR3 is TGTGCCAGCAGCCTCCAAGCCGCCGGACAGGTACTCTACAATGAGCAGTTCTTC.

In this sample, this clone turned up a few times. This chain uses TRBV5-5 with TRBJ2-7; TRBD2 is a possible D gene (5 bases). Germline V gene lookup returns CDR1 SGHKS and CDR2 YYEKEE (reference sequence). V shed 8 bases and J shed 3 bases, with 18 bases lying between them. The CDR3 has 14 amino acids. The CDR3 DNA reads TGTGCCAGTAGGGCGGGTGTTGGGATCTACGAGCAGTACGTC. It translates to CASRAGVGIYEQYV.

The J gene is TRBJ2-7, the V gene TRBV18; 7 bases match TRBD1. CDR3 length equals 17 residues. The V and J ends lost 1 base and 2 bases, in that order; junction bases with no gene match: 11. CDR1 and CDR2 from the germline V gene are KGHSH and LQKENI. The CDR3 loop is CASSPLPRTGLTYEQYF. CDR3 in DNA: TGTGCCAGCTCACCACTCCCTAGGACAGGCCTAACCTACGAGCAGTACTTC. The whole variable domain, filled in from reference TRBV18 and TRBJ2-7, reads NAGVMQNPRHLVRRRGQEARLRCSPMKGHSHVYWYRQLPEEGLKFMVYLQKENIIDESGMPKERFSAEFPKEGPSILRIQQVVRGDSAAYFCASSPLPRTGLTYEQYFGPGTRLTVT.

This clone was seen only a few times. The chain has TRBV16 and TRBJ1-1; the D is unclear. The V gene's germline CDR1 is KGHSY and CDR2 FQNENV. CDR3 length: 15 amino acids. The V gene lost 4 bases and the J gene lost 0 bases, with 12 bases spanning the gap. The CDR3 sequence: CASSRPGRMNTEAFF. In DNA form, the CDR3 reads TGTGCCAGCAGCCGGCCCGGACGGATGAACACTGAAGCTTTCTTT.

This clone was recorded a few times. V usage is TRBV7-6 and J usage is TRBJ2-7; 8 bases map to TRBD1. The V and J ends lost 0 bases and 2 bases, in that order; junction bases with no gene match: 6. This CDR3 is built from 16 residues. Germline V lookup: CDR1 SGHVS, CDR2 FNYEAQ. CDR3 protein: CASSLAPLGQAYEQYV. CDR3 DNA: TGTGCCAGCAGCTTAGCGCCTCTGGGACAGGCCTACGAGCAGTACGTC.

The gene calls are TRBV25-1 and TRBJ2-7; TRBD1 aligns across 10 bases. Germline-derived CDR1 and CDR2 are MGHDK and SYGVNS. V dropped 4 bases and J dropped 5; count of bases not matched to a gene: 8. The CDR3 is 15 residues long. The CDR3 reads CASSGQGAERNEQYF. In DNA, the CDR3 is TGTGCCAGCAGTGGACAGGGGGCCGAAAGGAACGAGCAGTACTTC.